These 4 T cell receptor beta chains originate from one sample sequenced in a study of blood T cell repertoires in COVID-19. Clones were sequenced by immunoSEQ multiplex PCR, and TCRdb holds only the in-frame ones, with some missing. The repertoire consists of around 300,000 clones, with around 85% occurring once and the leading ten covering more than 6%. The specimen was peripheral blood. The origin of the receptors is a human donor in a cohort sampled during active COVID-19.

The CDR3 loop reads CASSFTPGSTNTEAFF. The CDR3 nucleotides are TGTGCCAGCTCGTTTACTCCGGGATCCACTAACACTGAAGCTTTCTTT. The V call is TRBV18, the J call TRBJ1-1; no firm D call. With 6 bases removed from V and 2 bases from J, the gap between germline ends came to 19 bases. Germline CDR1 KGHSH, CDR2 LQKENI. The CDR3 consists of 16 residues.

The gene calls are TRBV14 and TRBJ2-7; 9 bases match TRBD1. CDR1 and CDR2 from the germline V gene are SGHDN and FVKESK. Losses at the gene ends were 1 base for V and 5 bases for J; bases not matched to a gene: 12. The CDR3 length is 17 residues. CDR3 residues: CASSQVFSGQGFHEQYF. The CDR3 DNA reads TGTGCCAGCAGCCAAGTGTTTTCGGGACAGGGTTTCCACGAGCAGTACTTC.

This clone was counted between two and nine times. The CDR3 coding sequence is TGCGCCAGCAGCTTGGCAGGGGATTCACCCCTCCACTTT. Protein: CASSLAGDSPLHF. The gene calls are TRBV5-1 and TRBJ1-6; a possible D gene is TRBD1 (6 bases). CDR1 and CDR2 (germline): SGHRS, YFSETQ. The CDR3 runs 13 residues. Trimming removed 0 bases at V and 8 bases at J, with 6 bases between.

The chain recombines TRBV10-2 with TRBJ1-2; TRBD1 agrees at 12 bases. The V segment lost 3 bases and the J segment 1 base; nucleotides outside the gene matches: 6. The CDR3 totals 17 residues. From germline, CDR1 is WSHSY and CDR2 SAAADI. The CDR3 bases are TGCGCCAGCAGTGACCCCGGGACAGGGGGCTTTAACTATGGCTACACCTTC. Its protein is CASSDPGTGGFNYGYTF.